This record concerns one T cell receptor beta chain sequence. Its target is not known. This sample is drawn from a study of T-cell memory formation after mild COVID-19. Study-level background: Most TCR clusters belonged to a single donor. Broader study findings: Cross-reactive memory apparently joined, as some responding clones appeared in pre-infection memory. Specificity for SARS-CoV-2 was not confirmed among the second-wave clones peaking on day 37.

TCR alpha and TCR beta cDNA libraries carrying sample barcodes and UMIs came from 5'RACE with constant-segment primers. One entry per CDR3 protein results from TCRdb running MiXCR on the 5' RACE reads. The sample records about 470,000 distinct CDR3 sequences, roughly 25% being singletons. Germline values: CDR1 GTSNPN, CDR2 SVGIG (reference sequence). This CDR3 is built from 13 residues. The V end lost 0 bases, the J end lost 3 bases, and 8 bases lay between the germline ends. The sample taken for sequencing was PBMCs or a T cell subset sorted from them (not recorded which). This rearrangement joins TRBV30 to TRBJ1-1; no firm D call. The TCR was taken from an adult woman who had mild COVID-19 (a few samples of this study predate the infection). Cell type and time point are not known. CDR3 residues: CAWSVIGDTEAFF. The CDR3 DNA follows: TGTGCCTGGAGTGTAATCGGAGACACTGAAGCTTTCTTT.